This passage covers 26 T cell receptor beta chains from one sample sequenced in a study of radiotherapy plus CTLA-4 blockade in lung cancer. Only in-frame clones appear in the TCRdb table, and some are missing; sequencing was by immunoSEQ multiplex PCR. Here the sample spans 81,000 or so clones, 60% to 85% being singletons. The sequences come from peripheral blood, collected from a patient treated with radiotherapy plus ipilimumab. The receptors originated from a human donor with non-small cell lung cancer whose response to radiotherapy plus ipilimumab could not be evaluated. Some clones in this sample may be carry-over from other donors' samples.

The chain carries TRBV2 and TRBJ1-2; TRBD1 aligns across 9 bases. The CDR3 is 16 residues long. Trimming cost V 6 bases and J 4 bases; bases outside gene matches: 12. Germline-derived CDR1 and CDR2 are SNHLY and FYNNEI. The CDR3 region has the DNA TGTGCCAGCAGGAACCCCCCAGGACAGGGGCCCTATGGCTACACCTTC. The encoded protein is CASRNPPGQGPYGYTF.

The chain recombines TRBV18 with TRBJ1-2; 8 bases are shared with TRBD1. This CDR3 has 14 amino acids. Per the germline V gene, CDR1 is KGHSH and CDR2 is LQKENI. The ends lost 3 bases at V and 5 bases at J; junction bases unmatched: 5. CDR3 DNA sequence: TGTGCCAGCTCACCGGGGGGACAGGTATATGGCTACACCTTC. This codes for CASSPGGQVYGYTF.

This sequence joins TRBV6-1 and TRBJ1-3; no firm D call. The germline V gene encodes CDR1 MNHNS and CDR2 SASEGT. Trimming took 0 bases from V and 16 from J, leaving 13 bases between them. The CDR3 is 12 amino acids. CDR3 loop: CASSEAGRYVYF. Written as DNA, the CDR3 is TGTGCCAGCAGTGAAGCGGGGAGGTACGTGTATTTT.

The rearrangement links TRBV5-4 to TRBJ1-6, with 10 positions matching TRBD1. Germline CDR1 SGHNT, CDR2 YYREEE (reference sequence). This CDR3 is 15 amino acids long. V was clipped by 3 bases and J by 7 bases; unmatched bases: 4. CDR3 DNA: TGTGCCAGCAGCTGGACAGGGGGTTACAATTCACCCCTCCACTTT. Translating it yields CASSWTGGYNSPLHF.

The chain couples TRBV5-1 to TRBJ2-5; possible D gene TRBD1, 5 bases. The CDR3 extends over 13 amino acids. V lost 4 bases and J 2 bases, leaving 9 bases between the germline ends. The V gene's germline CDR1 is SGHRS and CDR2 YFSETQ. DNA for the CDR3: TGCGCCAGCAGCGCGACAGAACAAGAGACCCAGTACTTC. As protein: CASSATEQETQYF.

This clone has only a few counts. The rearrangement joins TRBV28 to TRBJ2-7; tentatively, D is TRBD2 (6 bases). V lost 1 base to trimming and J lost 3 bases, with 10 bases between them. The CDR3 contains 14 residues. From germline, CDR1 is MDHEN and CDR2 SYDVKM. The CDR3, as DNA: TGTGCCAGCAGTTTATTCGGGACTCTCTACGAGCAGTACTTC. It yields the protein CASSLFGTLYEQYF.

The chain links TRBV2 to TRBJ2-5; 7 bases fit TRBD1. This CDR3 region has 14 residues. Germline CDR1 reads SNHLY; CDR2 reads FYNNEI. Trimming at V came to 2 bases and at J to 5 bases, leaving 5 bases not matched to a gene. CDR3 DNA sequence: TGTGCCAGCAGTGAACCTACAGGGGTGGAGACCCAGTACTTC. Its translation is CASSEPTGVETQYF.

This rearrangement joins TRBV6-1 to TRBJ2-5; 7 positions match TRBD2. This CDR3 is built from 15 residues. The trim removed 4 bases at V and 7 bases at J, leaving 12 bases unmatched. CDR1 is MNHNS, CDR2 SASEGT, per germline. The CDR3 here is CASSAAGVPRGTQYF. The CDR3 DNA sequence: TGTGCCAGCAGTGCCGCGGGGGTCCCCCGAGGGACCCAGTACTTC.

The chain couples TRBV10-3 to TRBJ2-5; 9 bases map to TRBD2. Germline V gives CDR1 ENHRY, CDR2 SYGVKD. The length of the CDR3 is 13 residues. The V gene end was trimmed by 10 bases and the J gene end by 5 bases; junction bases not matched to a gene: 8. The CDR3 DNA reads TGTGCCAGCGGGGGGGGGCGCGGCGAGACCCAGTACTTC. Residues: CASGGGRGETQYF.

The J gene is TRBJ1-5, the V gene TRBV7-9, with TRBD1 matching over 7 bases. Unmatched junction bases numbered 5, after V lost 4 bases and J lost 2 bases. Germline assignment: CDR1 SEHNR and CDR2 FQNEAQ (reference sequence). The length of the CDR3 is 15 residues. CDR3 region: CASSSRQGGNQPQHF. The CDR3 coding sequence is TGTGCCAGCAGCTCTAGACAGGGAGGCAATCAGCCCCAGCATTTT.

This chain links TRBV5-4 with TRBJ2-3; D is perhaps TRBD1 (5 bases). Germline assignment: CDR1 SGHNT and CDR2 YYREEE (reference sequence). The CDR3 sequence is 13 residues long. The V gene lost 4 bases and the J gene lost 10 bases, with 16 bases spanning the gap. This CDR3 reads CASSADSSDAQYF. As DNA, the CDR3 is TGTGCCAGCAGCGCTGACAGCTCCGATGCGCAGTATTTT.

This clone occurred once. The gene calls are TRBV2 and TRBJ2-3; 8 bases are a match to TRBD1. The V gene end was trimmed by 7 bases and the J gene end by 0 bases; junction bases not matched to a gene: 3. CDR1 SNHLY and CDR2 FYNNEI come from the germline V gene. This CDR3 spans 14 amino acids. The CDR3 sequence: CASNRQGSTDTQYF. The CDR3 region has the DNA TGTGCCAGCAATAGACAGGGGAGCACAGATACGCAGTATTTT.

This clone has only a few counts. The CDR3 spells CAISQLAGVTGNEQFF. Written as DNA, the CDR3 is TGTGCCATCAGCCAACTAGCGGGGGTCACGGGGAATGAGCAGTTCTTC. This chain uses TRBV10-3 with TRBJ2-1; 11 bases agree with TRBD2. Germline-derived CDR1 and CDR2 are ENHRY and SYGVKD. The CDR3 sequence is 16 residues long. V gave up 6 bases and J gave up 7 bases; unmatched junction bases: 11.

This chain links TRBV5-1 with TRBJ1-2; D is uncertain. The CDR3 is 16 residues long. The germline V gene encodes CDR1 SGHRS and CDR2 YFSETQ. With 3 bases removed from V and 0 bases from J, the gap between germline ends came to 15 bases. CDR3 DNA sequence: TGCGCCAGCAGCTACGTTAAGGCAGGCGCTAACTATGGCTACACCTTC. This gives the protein CASSYVKAGANYGYTF.

This clone was detected a few times. The V and J genes are TRBV4-3 and TRBJ1-4; TRBD1 aligns across 7 bases. This CDR3 spans 17 amino acids. Germline assignment: CDR1 LGHNA and CDR2 YSLEER. The V gene end was trimmed by 0 bases and the J gene end by 0 bases; junction bases not matched to a gene: 4. The CDR3 DNA is TGCGCCAGCAGCCAAGATTTAGGGGGCGCAACTAATGAAAAACTGTTTTTT. This gives the protein CASSQDLGGATNEKLFF.

CDR3 region: CASSIPTDSTDTQYF. In DNA form, the CDR3 reads TGTGCCAGTAGTATTCCGACAGATAGCACAGATACGCAGTATTTT. The V and J genes are TRBV19 and TRBJ2-3, with D perhaps matching TRBD1 (5 bases). CDR1 is LNHDA and CDR2 is SQIVND in the germline V gene (reference sequence). Trimming shortened V by 3 bases and J by 0 bases, and 10 bases separated the two germline ends. The CDR3 is made up of 15 amino acids.

The CDR3 DNA reads TGTGCCATCAGGAGGGGGACTAGCGGGGGAAATGAGCAGTTCTTC. This encodes CAIRRGTSGGNEQFF. The rearrangement links TRBV10-3 to TRBJ2-1, with 14 bases lining up with TRBD2. Trimming at V came to 6 bases and at J to 7 bases, leaving 5 bases not matched to a gene. The germline CDR1 and CDR2 sequences are ENHRY and SYGVKD. CDR3 length: 15 residues.

The rearrangement joins TRBV7-9 to TRBJ2-5; 9 positions match TRBD1. Per the germline V gene, CDR1 is SEHNR and CDR2 is FQNEAQ (reference sequence). The junction had 11 bases not matched to a gene; V was cut back by 5 bases and J by 4 bases. This CDR3 contains 16 residues. The CDR3 loop is CASSPWTGALAETQYF. The CDR3 DNA reads TGTGCCAGCAGCCCCTGGACAGGGGCCCTCGCAGAGACCCAGTACTTC.

The table lists this clone with a few counts. The V call is TRBV5-6, the J call TRBJ2-2; 7 nucleotides align to TRBD2. V trimming: 5 bases; J trimming: 0 bases; junction bases outside the gene matches: 4. The germline V gene encodes CDR1 SGHDT and CDR2 YYEEEE. This CDR3 spans 15 amino acids. Here the CDR3 reads CASSAGRANTGELFF. The CDR3 DNA reads TGTGCCAGCAGTGCAGGGAGGGCGAACACCGGGGAGCTGTTTTTT. The full variable domain, in which reference TRBV5-6 and TRBJ2-2 provide the parts outside the CDR3, is DAGVTQSPTHLIKTRGQQVTLRCSPKSGHDTVSWYQQALGQGPQFIFQYYEEEERQRGNFPDRFSGHQFPNYSSELNVNALLLGDSALYLCASSAGRANTGELFFGEGSRLTVL.

The CDR3 sequence: CASSPLGGDYNEQFF. Written as DNA, the CDR3 is TGCGCCAGCAGCCCTCTAGGAGGGGACTACAATGAGCAGTTCTTC. V usage is TRBV5-1 and J usage is TRBJ2-1; weak D call: TRBD2 (6 bases). The CDR3 loop spans 15 amino acids. V shed 4 bases and J shed 3 bases, with 14 bases lying between them. The germline V gene encodes CDR1 SGHRS and CDR2 YFSETQ.

The rearrangement uses TRBV7-2 and TRBJ2-2, with TRBD2 matching over 8 bases. The CDR3 sequence is 15 residues long. V lost 2 bases, J lost 6 bases, and 5 bases stayed unmatched. Germline loops: CDR1 SGHTA, CDR2 FQGNSA. The CDR3 nucleotides are TGTGCCAGCAGCTTAATGGCGGGGGGAGCCGGGGAGCTGTTTTTT. Encoded protein: CASSLMAGGAGELFF.

The chain links TRBV7-2 to TRBJ2-1; a weak D match, TRBD2 (6 bases). The CDR3 is 13 residues long. Looked up from germline, CDR1 is SGHTA and CDR2 is FQGNSA. The V and J ends lost 5 bases and 6 bases respectively, with 11 bases between them. The CDR3 DNA sequence: TGTGCCAGCAGCGTAACTAGCACCAATGAGCAGTTCTTC. Protein: CASSVTSTNEQFF.

The gene calls are TRBV6-5 and TRBJ2-1, with TRBD2 matching 9 bases. CDR1 is MNHEY and CDR2 is SVGAGI in the germline V gene. V trimming: 7 bases; J trimming: 4 bases; junction bases outside the gene matches: 8. The CDR3 runs 15 residues. CDR3 amino acids: CASKKSGGPYNEQFF. The DNA for the CDR3 is TGTGCCAGCAAGAAAAGCGGGGGGCCTTACAATGAGCAGTTCTTC.

This chain joins TRBV28 and TRBJ1-1; D call uncertain. CDR1 MDHEN and CDR2 SYDVKM come from the germline V gene. This CDR3 is built from 14 residues. V was cut by 2 bases and J by 1 base, with 8 bases left in between. The CDR3 coding sequence is TGTGCCAGCAGTTTAGAACGGGAGAACACTGAAGCTTTCTTT. Translating gives CASSLERENTEAFF. Using reference TRBV28 and TRBJ1-1 for the parts outside the CDR3, the full variable domain is DVKVTQSSRYLVKRTGEKVFLECVQDMDHENMFWYRQDPGLGLRLIYFSYDVKMKEKGDIPEGYSVSREKKERFSLILESASTNQTSMYLCASSLERENTEAFFGQGTRLTVV.

The chain combines TRBV19 with TRBJ1-2; D might be TRBD1 (5 bases). The germline V gene encodes CDR1 LNHDA and CDR2 SQIVND (reference sequence). The ends were cut back, 7 bases at V and 4 bases at J, with 19 bases in the middle. CDR3 length equals 15 residues. The CDR3: CASTMGGAASYGYTF. As DNA, the CDR3 is TGTGCCAGTACCATGGGAGGGGCGGCGAGCTATGGCTACACCTTC. The full variable domain, with the rest looked up from reference TRBV19 and TRBJ1-2, is DGGITQSPKYLFRKEGQNVTLSCEQNLNHDAMYWYRQDPGQGLRLIYYSQIVNDFQKGDIAEGYSVSREKKESFPLTVTSAQKNPTAFYLCASTMGGAASYGYTFGSGTRLTVV.

The chain links TRBV5-1 to TRBJ1-6; TRBD1 matches 11 bases. V was pared by 2 bases and J by 11 bases, with 6 bases of the junction left unmatched. This CDR3 contains 15 residues. CDR1 is SGHRS and CDR2 is YFSETQ in the germline V gene. Written as DNA, the CDR3 is TGCGCCAGCAGCTTAAGGACAGGGGGCGAGACACCCCTCCACTTT. Its translation: CASSLRTGGETPLHF.